This T cell receptor (beta chain) was documented in a study of blood T cells in healthy people across ages. Regarding the study as a whole: It was not known whether donors were CMV positive (a possible confounder of expanded clonotype changes).

Germline CDR1 is SQVTM and CDR2 is ANQGSEA. Trimming at V came to 5 bases and at J to 6 bases, leaving 8 bases not matched to a gene. The CDR3 is 14 amino acids. The second PCR ran about 6 to 11 cycles with a sample-barcoded 5' primer and J-beta primers. Each cDNA was tagged by a template-switch adaptor containing 12 random nucleotides. TCRdb itself ran the 5' RACE reads through MiXCR, one entry per CDR3 protein. The sample records hundreds of thousands of distinct CDR3 sequences, roughly 25% being singletons. In the case of this clonotype: Its antigen remains unidentified.

The data were also submitted as part of a second study, on T cells of mothers and their children. That source reports: cDNA was made from all extracted RNA, 1.5 ug per 15 ul. When the second PCR was run, its M1S primer added sample barcodes and 2-4 random nucleotides.

Sequencing was performed on blood. This sequence originates from a boy aged 5-17 years in good health. The gene calls are TRBV29-1 and TRBJ2-1; 9 bases line up with TRBD2. The CDR3 DNA sequence: TGCAGCGTTCGTTTAGCGGGAGCGCCCAATGAGCAGTTCTTC. This codes for CSVRLAGAPNEQFF.